One sample yielded the 24 T cell receptor beta chains listed below, sequenced in a study of monozygotic twins with inflammatory bowel disease. TCRdb reprocessed the 5' RACE reads and reports one entry per CDR3 protein, with no DNA. The sample has about 300,000 distinct CDR3 sequences, and its top ten clones hold over 5%. What was sequenced was blood. The receptor source for this set is a human donor with ulcerative colitis or Crohn's disease, or a healthy co-twin of an affected twin (not recorded which).

V and J are TRBV27 and TRBJ1-1. Per the germline V gene, CDR1 is MNHEY and CDR2 is SMNVEV (reference sequence). This CDR3 is 12 amino acids long. CDR3 amino acids: CASSSPRLQAFF.

The chain joins TRBV20-1 to TRBJ2-2; checking the TCRdb D call of TRBD1 is not possible without DNA. This CDR3 region has 13 residues. Germline V CDR1 and CDR2: DFQATT, SNEGSKA (reference sequence). The CDR3 sequence is CSARRPLAGELFF.

The V call is TRBV10-3, the J call TRBJ2-3. Germline V CDR1 and CDR2: ENHRY, SYGVKD. This CDR3 is built from 14 residues. This CDR3 reads CAIRDKTVTDTQYF.

The chain uses TRBV20-1 and TRBJ2-1; TCRdb proposes TRBD1, but this gene call is untestable without DNA. This CDR3 has 16 amino acids. Germline lookup yields CDR1 DFQATT and CDR2 SNEGSKA (reference sequence). The CDR3 loop is CSAQPFRGPKYNEQFF.

This rearrangement joins TRBV29-1 to TRBJ2-2. The CDR3 has 11 residues. Germline V gives CDR1 SQVTM, CDR2 ANQGSEA. The CDR3 loop is CRVDRNGELFF.

The rearrangement links TRBV7-9 to TRBJ1-5; with no DNA, the TCRdb D assignment of TRBD1 cannot be verified. Germline loops: CDR1 SEHNR, CDR2 FQNEAQ (reference sequence). CDR3 length: 16 amino acids. The CDR3 here is CASSPGQGYSNQPQHF.

V usage is TRBV23-1 and J usage is TRBJ2-2. TRBV23-1 is marked as an open reading frame, function uncertain. This CDR3 has 13 residues. This CDR3 reads CASSHRVTGELFF.

The genes are TRBV7-8 and TRBJ2-5; there is no DNA to check the TCRdb D call of TRBD2. Germline CDR1 and CDR2: SGHVS and FQNEAQ. CDR3 length: 16 residues. This CDR3 reads CASSYLSAGPQETQYF. Using reference TRBV7-8 and TRBJ2-5 for the parts outside the CDR3, the full variable domain is GAGVSQSPRYKVAKRGQDVALRCDPISGHVSLFWYQQALGQGPEFLTYFQNEAQLDKSGLPSDRFFAERPEGSVSTLKIQRTQQEDSAVYLCASSYLSAGPQETQYFGPGTRLLVL.

The rearrangement joins TRBV7-3 to TRBJ2-3. Per germline, CDR1 SGHTA and CDR2 FQGTGA. The CDR3 has 14 residues. CDR3: CASSLGLEVDTQYF.

The genes are TRBV24-1 and TRBJ2-1; checking the TCRdb D call of TRBD2 is not possible without DNA. The CDR3 has 16 amino acids. Per germline, CDR1 KGHDR and CDR2 SFDVKD. This CDR3 is CATSDVTSGRRNEQFF.

This chain uses TRBV20-1 with TRBJ2-7; TCRdb picks TRBD1, but there is no DNA to check that call. The germline V gene encodes CDR1 DFQATT and CDR2 SNEGSKA (reference sequence). CDR3 size: 11 residues. The CDR3 spells CSPGMGNEQYF.

This chain connects TRBV4-3 to TRBJ1-6. The CDR3 covers 12 residues. Looked up from germline, CDR1 is LGHNA and CDR2 is YSLEER. This chain's CDR3 is CASSQVRNLLHF.

The chain combines TRBV24-1 with TRBJ2-1. Germline CDR1 KGHDR, CDR2 SFDVKD. The CDR3 contains 15 residues. The CDR3: CATSVILYAQNEQFF.

The rearrangement uses TRBV9 and TRBJ1-4. The V gene's germline CDR1 is SGDLS and CDR2 YYNGEE. This CDR3 contains 17 residues. CDR3 in amino acids: CASSARTLSATNEKLFF.

The chain carries TRBV7-2 and TRBJ2-7; TCRdb indicates TRBD1, and absent DNA this call remains unverified. CDR1 and CDR2 (germline): SGHTA, FQGNSA. There are 15 residues in the CDR3. The CDR3 is CASSPTGRSSYEQYF.

The chain carries TRBV5-1 and TRBJ2-1; TCRdb lists TRBD2, though no DNA is available to test this call. Germline V lookup: CDR1 SGHRS, CDR2 YFSETQ. This CDR3 is built from 13 residues. The CDR3 loop reads CASSLVAGSDQFF.

V and J are TRBV5-4 and TRBJ2-1; the D gene TCRdb calls, TRBD2, cannot be checked with no DNA. This CDR3 comprises 17 residues. Germline loops: CDR1 SGHNT, CDR2 YYREEE (reference sequence). The CDR3 reads CAGSGGKRERISNEQFF.

This sequence joins TRBV4-2 and TRBJ2-7; TCRdb's assignment of TRBD2 cannot be checked, as there is no DNA. The germline CDR1 and CDR2 sequences are LGHNA and YNFKEQ. The CDR3 runs 16 residues. The CDR3 loop is CASSPLEGGSSYEQYF.

The rearrangement uses TRBV15 and TRBJ2-7. CDR3 length: 13 amino acids. Germline CDR1 LNHNV, CDR2 YYDKDF (reference sequence). The CDR3 here is CATSYLVDRKQYF.

The gene calls are TRBV12-3 or TRBV12-4 and TRBJ2-7; the D call of TRBD2 rests on TCRdb alone, since no DNA is present to check it. The length of the CDR3 is 18 residues. The CDR3 loop reads CASSLGRGLADLIYEQYF.

The genes are TRBV4-3 and TRBJ1-6. CDR1 and CDR2 from the germline V gene are LGHNA and YSLEER. CDR3 size: 19 residues. The CDR3 loop is CASSRIYPDRSSYNSPLHF.

This chain uses TRBV6-1 with TRBJ2-2; checking the TCRdb D call of TRBD2 is not possible without DNA. Germline CDR1 reads MNHNS; CDR2 reads SASEGT. The CDR3 consists of 16 residues. The CDR3 protein is CASSRTGTSGTGELFF.

This chain connects TRBV9 to TRBJ2-3; TCRdb calls TRBD2, which cannot be checked without DNA. Germline V CDR1 and CDR2: SGDLS, YYNGEE. The CDR3 contains 16 residues. The CDR3 spells CASSVTPGLSTDTQYF.

The V gene is TRBV30, the J gene TRBJ1-6; TCRdb picks TRBD1, but there is no DNA to check that call. Germline V gene sequence: CDR1 GTSNPN, CDR2 SVGIG (reference sequence). This CDR3 is built from 13 residues. The CDR3 here is CAWSVGDNSPLHF. Full variable domain (rest looked up from reference TRBV30 and TRBJ1-6): SQTIHQWPATLVQPVGSPLSLECTVEGTSNPNLYWYRQAAGRGLQLLFYSVGIGQISSEVPQNLSASRPQDRQFILSSKKLLLSDSGFYLCAWSVGDNSPLHFGNGTRLTVT.